This T cell receptor beta chain was retrieved from a study of shared clonotypes between healthy human individuals. Findings and limits, study-wide: Several donors had around 5.2% of their naive CD4 clonotypes in common. In contrast to clonotypes shared by all four donors, non-shared clonotypes had lower generation probabilities.

Profiling relied on immunoSEQ multiplex PCR, and the TCRdb table lists in-frame clones only, not all of them. The sample holds about 2.4 million clones, under 95% seen once. Splitting the CD4+ cells yielded a CD45RA+ naive subset and a CD45RA-negative memory subset. This clone was recorded a few times. Its antigen is unidentified. Germline CDR1 and CDR2: MGHDK and SYGVNS. The CDR3 covers 13 residues. The V and J ends lost 8 bases and 4 bases respectively, with 11 bases between them. This chain joins TRBV25-1 and TRBJ1-4; D not resolved. The source of this sequence is a man younger than 35 in good health. Some clones in this sample may be carry-over from other donors' samples. Sequencing was done on a sample of naive CD4+ T cells from PBMCs. The sample's subset: CD45RA+ positively selected. The CDR3 DNA follows: TGTGCCAGCCTGAGGGCTGGTAATGAAAAACTGTTTTTT. Amino acid sequence: CASLRAGNEKLFF.